The 16 T cell receptor beta chains below were found in one sample sequenced in a study of T cells after yellow fever vaccination. One entry per CDR3 protein results from TCRdb running MiXCR on the 5' RACE reads. The sample consists of roughly 500,000 distinct CDR3 sequences, roughly a fifth of them appearing once. The specimen was PBMCs, collected 15 days after the yellow fever booster vaccination. The receptors here all came from a man aged 25-45 years who received the YFV17D yellow fever vaccine.

The V and J genes are TRBV5-1 and TRBJ1-4; 8 nucleotides agree with TRBD1. With 2 bases clipped from V and 1 base from J, the junction kept 1 base outside the gene matches. The germline V gene encodes CDR1 SGHRS and CDR2 YFSETQ. This CDR3 region has 15 residues. The DNA for the CDR3 is TGCGCCAGCAGCTTTGACAGGGGAACTAATGAAAAACTGTTTTTT. Encoded protein: CASSFDRGTNEKLFF. Supplemented by reference TRBV5-1 and TRBJ1-4, the full variable domain reads KAGVTQTPRYLIKTRGQQVTLSCSPISGHRSVSWYQQTPGQGLQFLFEYFSETQRNKGNFPGRFSGRQFSNSRSEMNVSTLELGDSALYLCASSFDRGTNEKLFFGSGTQLSVL.

The chain recombines TRBV19 with TRBJ1-2, with TRBD1 matching 7 bases. The germline V gene has CDR1 LNHDA and CDR2 SQIVND (reference sequence). This CDR3 region has 14 residues. The ends lost 3 bases at V and 5 bases at J; junction bases unmatched: 6. The CDR3 DNA reads TGTGCCAGTAGTATGGACAGGCCCCCGTATGGCTACACCTTC. As protein: CASSMDRPPYGYTF.

This clonotype is a singleton in its sample. This chain uses TRBV20-1 with TRBJ1-2; D is unresolved. The CDR3 covers 14 residues. V was clipped by 0 bases and J by 3 bases, with 11 bases between them. Germline assignment: CDR1 DFQATT and CDR2 SNEGSKA (reference sequence). The DNA for the CDR3 is TGCAGTGCTAGAGATAACTTGCGGGACTATGGCTACACCTTC. Translated, it gives CSARDNLRDYGYTF.

This clonotype was detected only a few times. This sequence joins TRBV27 and TRBJ2-3; D perhaps matches TRBD2 (6 bases). Trimming cost V 8 bases and J 2 bases, with 14 bases left between them. The V gene's germline CDR1 is MNHEY and CDR2 SMNVEV (reference sequence). The CDR3 sequence is 14 residues long. The CDR3 region is CASLSAGSTDTQYF. The CDR3 coding sequence is TGTGCCAGCCTCTCCGCGGGGTCCACAGATACGCAGTATTTT.

Only a few counts were recorded for this clonotype. The chain recombines TRBV28 with TRBJ2-5; a weak D match, TRBD2 (5 bases). V lost 2 bases, J lost 3 bases, and 10 bases lay in between. The CDR3 is 14 amino acids. CDR1 is MDHEN and CDR2 is SYDVKM in the germline V gene. The CDR3 protein is CASSLMVREETQYF. CDR3 sequence (DNA): TGTGCCAGCAGTTTAATGGTGAGGGAAGAGACCCAGTACTTC.

The CDR3 coding sequence is TGCAGTGCTGGACAGGGTGGCAATCAGCCCCAGCATTTT. It encodes CSAGQGGNQPQHF. The chain couples TRBV20-1 to TRBJ1-5; 8 bases line up with TRBD1. V lost 5 bases to trimming and J lost 2 bases; unmatched junction nucleotides: 2. This CDR3 comprises 13 residues. Germline lookup yields CDR1 DFQATT and CDR2 SNEGSKA (reference sequence).

The CDR3 coding sequence is TGCAGTGCTCAGAGGGGCGGGGGGAGCTCCTACAATGAGCAGTTCTTC. Protein product: CSAQRGGGSSYNEQFF. The V and J genes are TRBV20-1 and TRBJ2-1, with TRBD2 matching over 8 bases. CDR1 DFQATT and CDR2 SNEGSKA come from the germline V gene (reference sequence). CDR3 length: 16 residues. V gave up 5 bases and J gave up 0 bases; unmatched junction bases: 9.

This clonotype was detected a few times. The V and J genes are TRBV19 and TRBJ1-1; maybe TRBD1 (5 bases). The CDR3 loop spans 15 amino acids. Per the germline V gene, CDR1 is LNHDA and CDR2 is SQIVND (reference sequence). Trimming took off 6 bases at V and 7 bases at J, with 21 bases between the two ends. In DNA, the CDR3 is TGTGCCAGTAGCATCCCCGTCGGGGCGACGGGTGAAGCTTTCTTT. Residues: CASSIPVGATGEAFF.

In this sample, this clonotype turned up a few times. DNA for the CDR3: TGTGCCAGCAGCCCCCAGGGAGGGCAGACCTACAATGAGCAGTTCTTC. Translating it yields CASSPQGGQTYNEQFF. The rearrangement joins TRBV7-2 to TRBJ2-1; TRBD2 matches 7 bases. Germline V gene sequence: CDR1 SGHTA, CDR2 FQGNSA. The CDR3 sequence is 16 residues long. The trim removed 5 bases at V and 2 bases at J, leaving 9 bases unmatched.

This clonotype was counted only a few times. The chain combines TRBV12-3 or TRBV12-4 with TRBJ2-1; unclear D gene. This CDR3 has 12 residues. The ends were cut back, 4 bases at V and 7 bases at J, with 8 bases in the middle. DNA for the CDR3: TGTGCCAGCAGTTACAAGCCGAATGAGCAGTTCTTC. It translates to CASSYKPNEQFF.

In its sample, this clonotype was seen many times. CDR3 region: CASSLTAGEQFF. For the CDR3, the DNA is TGCGCCAGCAGCTTAACCGCGGGTGAGCAGTTCTTC. This rearrangement joins TRBV5-1 to TRBJ2-1, with D possibly matching TRBD2 (5 bases). Trimming took off 2 bases at V and 9 bases at J, with 9 bases between the two ends. The CDR3 sequence is 12 residues long. The V gene's germline CDR1 is SGHRS and CDR2 YFSETQ.

This clonotype has only a few counts. V and J are TRBV18 and TRBJ2-2; 8 bases fit TRBD2. Germline V lookup: CDR1 KGHSH, CDR2 LQKENI. This CDR3 comprises 15 residues. Unmatched junction bases numbered 6, after V lost 3 bases and J lost 6 bases. The CDR3 DNA sequence: TGTGCCAGCTCACCTAGAAGCGGGAGCGCCGGGGAGCTGTTTTTT. This codes for CASSPRSGSAGELFF.

This clonotype was counted a few times. The chain links TRBV4-2 to TRBJ2-7; D gene ambiguous. This CDR3 has 15 residues. Trimming took off 0 bases at V and 3 bases at J, with 12 bases between the two ends. Germline CDR1 LGHNA, CDR2 YNFKEQ. The CDR3 loop reads CASSQDSGSLYEQYF. CDR3 DNA: TGTGCCAGCAGCCAAGATAGTGGCAGTCTCTACGAGCAGTACTTC.

This clonotype has only a few counts. V is TRBV12-3 or TRBV12-4 and J is TRBJ2-2; D not resolved. Trimming took 6 bases from V and 7 from J, leaving 9 bases between them. The CDR3 consists of 12 residues. The CDR3 coding sequence is TGTGCCAGCAGCAAAAATCTCGGGGAGCTGTTTTTT. This sequence encodes CASSKNLGELFF.

This clonotype was seen a handful of times. The chain employs TRBV3-1 and TRBJ1-2; maybe TRBD1 (5 bases). Germline V gene data show CDR1 as LGHDT and CDR2 as YNNKEL (reference sequence). This CDR3 has 14 amino acids. Trimming shortened V by 0 bases and J by 3 bases, and 8 bases separated the two germline ends. CDR3 sequence: CASSQEGAYYGYTF. The CDR3, as DNA: TGTGCCAGCAGCCAAGAAGGGGCATACTATGGCTACACCTTC.

The chain has TRBV29-1 and TRBJ2-7; tentatively, D is TRBD2 (7 bases). V was pared by 6 bases and J by 9 bases, with 24 bases between. There are 14 residues in the CDR3. Germline V gene lookup returns CDR1 SQVTM and CDR2 ANQGSEA. The CDR3 sequence is CSVNRGAGTSGQYF. CDR3 DNA: TGCAGCGTGAACCGGGGGGCTGGGACTTCCGGGCAGTACTTC.